The present T cell receptor beta chain was sequenced within a study of blood T cell repertoires in COVID-19. Study in general: The United States, Italy and Spain were the sources of the acute and convalescent COVID-19 samples.

Authors' analysis steps: Amplification from reference gene primers served as the basis for estimated nucleated cell counts. The repertoire was sequenced with immunoSEQ multiplex PCR; TCRdb's copy has only in-frame clones and lacks some. Clone size and the V and J calls come from that table; the DNA yielded D and trimming. The repertoire consists of hundreds of thousands of clones, with roughly nine tenths occurring once and the leading ten covering about 0.91%. The sample holds one count of this clone. V dropped 6 bases and J dropped 0; count of bases not matched to a gene: 17. The germline gives CDR1 MNHEY, CDR2 SVGEGT. The CDR3 covers 18 residues.

The source is a man aged 18 to 29 with COVID-19, enrolled during active disease. Sequenced sample: peripheral blood. The rearrangement uses TRBV6-2 or TRBV6-3 and TRBJ2-7; TRBD1 agrees at 7 bases. The CDR3 sequence: CASSPEGGQRTISYEQYF. DNA of the CDR3: TGTGCCAGCAGCCCCGAAGGGGGACAGAGGACCATCTCCTACGAGCAGTACTTC.